The entry below gives a single TCR beta chain sequence along with its context. The age range of participants was about 18 to 95 years, with residence in about 25 US areas. Produced via immunoSEQ multiplex PCR; TCRdb's table is partial and in-frame only. The table includes approximately 240,000 clones, roughly 90% detected once. These data come from a study of blood T cell repertoires in COVID-19. Study overall: Samples of COVID-19 (acute and convalescent) were obtained from the United States, Italy and Spain. From T cells, B-cell-depleted T cells, or PBMCs came the material, which was cDNA or gDNA.

This CDR3 has 16 amino acids. V was clipped by 3 bases and J by 7 bases; unmatched bases: 8. Germline V lookup: CDR1 MDHEN, CDR2 SYDVKM. The source is a woman aged 50 to 60 in a cohort exposed to, infected with or recovered from COVID-19 (not recorded which). The J gene is TRBJ1-5, the V gene TRBV28, with 11 nucleotides matching TRBD1. Input material: PBMCs or T cells enriched from blood (not recorded which). As DNA, the CDR3 is TGTGCCAGCAGTTTGTCCGGGACAGGGGGATTGCAGCCCCAGCATTTT. It specifies CASSLSGTGGLQPQHF. The full variable domain, in which reference TRBV28 and TRBJ1-5 provide the parts outside the CDR3, is DVKVTQSSRYLVKRTGEKVFLECVQDMDHENMFWYRQDPGLGLRLIYFSYDVKMKEKGDIPEGYSVSREKKERFSLILESASTNQTSMYLCASSLSGTGGLQPQHFGDGTRLSIL.